The entry below gives a single T cell receptor (beta chain) sequence along with its context. Antigen specificity is unknown. This sample is part of a study of OX40 agonist ivuxolimab in advanced cancers. About the research overall: Enrollees could have had prior anti-PD-1, anti-PD-L1 or anti-CTLA-4 therapy, which around 40% had received.

Study outcomes and limitations: At 0.1 to 3.0 mg/kg and by week 6, clonal expansion occurred in CD4+ and CD8+ blood T cells. Compared with others, partial responders at 0.1-3.0 mg/kg displayed clonal expansion among the lowest.

Trimming removed 6 bases at V and 1 base at J, with 9 bases between. The CDR3 totals 14 residues. In germline, CDR1 is ENHRY, CDR2 SYGVKD. Generated by immunoSEQ multiplex PCR, the TCRdb table keeps only in-frame clones and is missing some. The sample has roughly 87,000 clones, 92% seen once. Autoimmune disease history or systemic immunosuppression meant exclusion. The receptor was derived from an adult with an advanced solid tumor such as melanoma, head and neck, liver or kidney cancer. This chain connects TRBV10-3 to TRBJ1-4; tentative D call: TRBD1 (6 bases). The input for sequencing was CD4+ or CD8+ T cells sorted from blood, taken in a trial of the OX40 agonist ivuxolimab. The CDR3 bases are TGTGCCATCAGAAAACAGGGAACTAATGAAAAACTGTTTTTT. Translation: CAIRKQGTNEKLFF.